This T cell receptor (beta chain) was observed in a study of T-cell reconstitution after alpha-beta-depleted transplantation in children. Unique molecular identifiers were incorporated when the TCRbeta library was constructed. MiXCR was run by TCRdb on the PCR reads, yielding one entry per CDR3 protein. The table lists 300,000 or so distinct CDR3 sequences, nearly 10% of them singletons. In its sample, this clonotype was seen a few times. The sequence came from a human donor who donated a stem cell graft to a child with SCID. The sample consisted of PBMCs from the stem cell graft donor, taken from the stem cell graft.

CDR3 DNA: TGTGCCAGCAGCCGTCGGGGACGGGAAGAGCAGTACTTC. Translating gives CASSRRGREEQYF. The chain employs TRBV3-1 and TRBJ2-7; D assignment may be TRBD1 or TRBD2 (5 bases each). This CDR3 has 13 residues. V was clipped by 4 bases and J by 7 bases, with 14 bases between them. Germline V CDR1 and CDR2: LGHDT, YNNKEL (reference sequence).